Below are 18 T cell receptor beta chains sequenced from a single sample in a study of T cell responses to AZD1222 COVID-19 vaccine. Clones were read by immunoSEQ multiplex PCR, and TCRdb kept only the in-frame ones, dropping some. The sample comprises approximately 50,000 clones, over 60% of which are singletons, and roughly 7.2% rests with the top ten. Sequences were derived from peripheral blood, sampled on day 0 of AZD1222 vaccination. Receptors originate from an adult in good health.

This chain links TRBV19 with TRBJ1-2; 8 bases are a match to TRBD1. The V segment lost 9 bases and the J segment 6 bases; nucleotides outside the gene matches: 12. This CDR3 contains 14 residues. Per the germline V gene, CDR1 is LNHDA and CDR2 is SQIVND (reference sequence). CDR3 in amino acids: CASVSGQGGDGYTF. DNA for the CDR3: TGTGCCAGCGTTTCAGGACAGGGAGGAGATGGCTACACCTTC.

V and J are TRBV19 and TRBJ1-5; D may be TRBD1 (5 bases). This CDR3 contains 15 residues. V was trimmed by 3 bases and J by 2 bases, leaving 11 bases between them. CDR1 and CDR2 from the germline V gene are LNHDA and SQIVND (reference sequence). The CDR3 DNA reads as TGTGCCAGTAGTATTTGGGGGGGAGGCAATCAGCCCCAGCATTTT. It is translated as CASSIWGGGNQPQHF.

The chain carries TRBV30 and TRBJ1-2; 9 positions agree with TRBD1. Germline V gives CDR1 GTSNPN, CDR2 SVGIG (reference sequence). The V segment lost 2 bases and the J segment 4 bases; nucleotides outside the gene matches: 8. This CDR3 has 15 amino acids. This chain's CDR3 is CAWSMGTGSIYGYTF. The CDR3, as DNA: TGTGCCTGGAGTATGGGGACAGGGAGCATCTATGGCTACACCTTC.

This sequence joins TRBV6-2 or TRBV6-3 and TRBJ2-1; possible D gene TRBD2, 5 bases. The CDR3 length is 14 residues. V lost 6 bases and J 6 bases, leaving 15 bases between the germline ends. From germline, CDR1 is MNHEY and CDR2 SVGEGT. The DNA of the CDR3 is TGTGCCAGCAGCTCCCATGGGAGCGGCAATGAGCAGTTCTTC. Translating it yields CASSSHGSGNEQFF.

The rearrangement joins TRBV5-1 to TRBJ1-1; maybe TRBD1 (5 bases). V was cut by 4 bases and J by 1 base, with 8 bases left in between. CDR3 length: 13 amino acids. Germline V gene lookup returns CDR1 SGHRS and CDR2 YFSETQ. The CDR3 sequence: CASSQDRNTEAFF. The DNA of the CDR3 is TGCGCCAGCAGCCAAGACAGGAACACTGAAGCTTTCTTT.

The chain employs TRBV6-2 or TRBV6-3 and TRBJ2-7, with no clear D. Trimming removed 2 bases from V and 2 bases from J, with 7 bases in between. The germline gives CDR1 MNHEY, CDR2 SVGEGT. CDR3 length: 13 residues. In nucleotides, the CDR3 is TGTGCCAGCAGTTACGGGGTAGCCTACGAGCAGTACTTC. Translated: CASSYGVAYEQYF.

V gene TRBV4-1 combines with J gene TRBJ1-4; 8 nucleotides match TRBD1. Germline V gene data show CDR1 as MGHRA and CDR2 as YSYEKL. This CDR3 is 15 amino acids long. With V trimmed by 4 bases and J by 7 bases, 8 bases remained unmatched. The CDR3 bases are TGCGCCAGCAGCCCCGCCGGGACAGGAGCTGAAAAACTGTTTTTT. Translating gives CASSPAGTGAEKLFF.

This chain joins TRBV28 and TRBJ1-3; TRBD1 aligns across 9 bases. V was pared by 4 bases and J by 7 bases, with 8 bases of the junction left unmatched. In germline, CDR1 is MDHEN, CDR2 SYDVKM. The length of the CDR3 is 15 residues. CDR3 loop: CASSSGQGVSNTIYF. The CDR3 coding sequence is TGTGCCAGCAGTTCGGGACAGGGAGTGAGTAACACCATATATTTT.

The V call is TRBV11-3, the J call TRBJ2-3, with D possibly matching TRBD2 (5 bases). V was pared by 5 bases and J by 0 bases, with 9 bases between. Germline V CDR1 and CDR2: SGHNT, YENEEA. CDR3 length: 14 residues. In nucleotides, the CDR3 is TGTGCCAGCAGCACGAGCGGTAGCACAGATACGCAGTATTTT. Protein product: CASSTSGSTDTQYF.

This chain links TRBV21-1 with TRBJ2-1; the table names TRBD1, a call not compared with the DNA. TRBV21-1 is shown as a pseudogene. This CDR3 contains 16 residues. As DNA, the CDR3 is TGTGCCAGCAGTTTGGCGTGGGACAGGGATTACAATGAGCAGTTCTTC. This gives the protein CASSLAWDRDYNEQFF.

The chain has TRBV19 and TRBJ2-2, with 10 bases matching TRBD1. V dropped 4 bases and J dropped 5; count of bases not matched to a gene: 7. The CDR3 has 16 amino acids. In germline, CDR1 is LNHDA, CDR2 SQIVND (reference sequence). The CDR3 spells CASSTGTGVRTGELFF. CDR3 nucleotides: TGTGCCAGTAGTACCGGGACAGGGGTTAGGACCGGGGAGCTGTTTTTT.

This chain joins TRBV10-1 and TRBJ2-5; D is undetermined. The V and J ends lost 4 bases and 5 bases respectively, with 8 bases between them. This CDR3 has 12 amino acids. The germline V gene encodes CDR1 WNHNN and CDR2 SYGVQD (reference sequence). For the CDR3, the DNA is TGCGCCAGCAGTGGTTCGGGCGAGACCCAGTACTTC. Encoded protein: CASSGSGETQYF.

J is TRBJ1-3 and V is TRBV5-4; D is uncertain. Germline loops: CDR1 SGHNT, CDR2 YYREEE (reference sequence). V was cut by 2 bases and J by 0 bases, with 12 bases left in between. The CDR3 has 16 amino acids. The CDR3 DNA is TGTGCCAGCAGCTTTCCCGGTGCGGGCTCTGGAAACACCATATATTTT. It translates to CASSFPGAGSGNTIYF.

V is TRBV5-6 and J is TRBJ2-3; D tentatively fits TRBD1 or TRBD2 (6 bases each). Germline V gives CDR1 SGHDT, CDR2 YYEEEE. V was pared by 6 bases and J by 2 bases, with 19 bases between. CDR3 length equals 16 residues. The CDR3 nucleotides are TGTGCCAGCACCGAGGGGGGTGGCAGATTCACAGATACGCAGTATTTT. Its translation is CASTEGGGRFTDTQYF.

Turning to this clone: The germline gene is not matched at one end of the junction; a read error may be the cause. The chain uses TRBV7-7 and TRBJ2-5, with D possibly TRBD2 on 7 matching bases. Germline V gives CDR1 SSHAT, CDR2 FNYEAQ (reference sequence). This CDR3 has 16 amino acids. CDR3 region: CASSLGGGAAQETQYF. In DNA, the CDR3 is TGTGCTAGCAGCTTAGGGGGAGGGGCTGCACAAGAGACCCAGTACTTC. Together with reference TRBV7-7 and TRBJ2-5, the CDR3 gives the full variable domain: GAGVSQSPRYKVTKRGQDVTLRCDPISSHATLYWYQQALGQGPEFLTYFNYEAQPDKSGLPSDRFSAERPEGSISTLTIQRTEQRDSAMYRCASSLGGGAAQETQYFGPGTRLLVL.

The CDR3 region is CASSARDLLGNTIYF. The CDR3 DNA follows: TGTGCCAGCAGCGCCCGGGACTTACTAGGAAACACCATATATTTT. The chain employs TRBV5-6 and TRBJ1-3, with D possibly being TRBD1 (5 bases). V shed 4 bases and J shed 4 bases, with 15 bases lying between them. Germline V gene sequence: CDR1 SGHDT, CDR2 YYEEEE. The CDR3 sequence is 15 residues long.

The chain has TRBV30 and TRBJ2-3; 14 bases fit TRBD2. There are 15 residues in the CDR3. The V gene end was trimmed by 6 bases and the J gene end by 6 bases; junction bases not matched to a gene: 8. CDR1 and CDR2 (germline): GTSNPN, SVGIG (reference sequence). CDR3 sequence reads: CACSTSGRAGDTQYF. The CDR3 DNA reads as TGTGCCTGCTCGACTAGCGGGAGGGCCGGTGATACGCAGTATTTT.

This clone has just a few counts. The gene calls are TRBV5-1 and TRBJ2-5, with a weak D call TRBD1 (5 bases). The germline V gene encodes CDR1 SGHRS and CDR2 YFSETQ. The CDR3 sequence is 14 residues long. Trimming pared 4 bases from V and 5 bases from J, leaving 15 bases between. This CDR3 is CASSPGPWGETQYF. The DNA of the CDR3 is TGCGCCAGCAGCCCGGGCCCCTGGGGCGAGACCCAGTACTTC.